The clone carrying this T cell receptor (beta chain) was detected only a few times. Its antigen is as yet unknown. This sample stems from a study of cytomegalovirus exposure and HLA in healthy donors. The CDR3 sequence is 13 residues long. The V and J ends lost 4 bases and 5 bases respectively, with 12 bases between them. Germline V gene sequence: CDR1 SGHTA, CDR2 FQGNSA. The PCR made use of 60 Vbeta and 13 Jbeta primers. Here immunoSEQ multiplex PCR was the method, and the copy in TCRdb shows in-frame clones only, minus some. Here the sample spans some 150,000 clones, around 9.7% being singletons. These donors, healthy bone marrow donors, were studied. General observations from the study: Some TCR beta chains (roughly 160 of them) were listed as cytomegalovirus-associated. Productive status was seen about 90% or about 30% of the time for most TCR beta V segments in an earlier analysis. A later analysis linked more than 15,000 TCR beta sequences to HLA alleles at 0.05 false discovery rate.

The clonotype was recovered from a man aged 50 to 59 in good health and CMV-seronegative. V is TRBV7-2 and J is TRBJ2-7; D uncertain. The sequenced material came from PBMCs. The DNA of the CDR3 is TGTGCCAGCAGCTCGTACACCCGGGACGAGCAGTACTTC. Residues: CASSSYTRDEQYF.